One and the same sample provided the 3 T cell receptor beta chains below, sequenced in a study of blood T cell repertoires in COVID-19. The table came from immunoSEQ multiplex PCR; TCRdb's copy has only in-frame clones and leaves some out. The table lists some 100,000 clones, 80% to 90% of them singletons. Sequenced material: PBMCs or T cells enriched from blood (not recorded which). These receptors originate from a woman aged 45-65 years who had recovered from COVID-19.

The J gene is TRBJ1-1, the V gene TRBV5-8; the D gene is possibly TRBD1 (6 bases). The CDR3 is 19 residues long. Trimming took 0 bases from V and 1 from J, leaving 22 bases between them. Germline lookup yields CDR1 SGHTS and CDR2 YDEGEE. The CDR3 nucleotides are TGTGCCAGCAGCTTGGTAGAGTATTATTCTCGGACAGCGAACACTGAAGCTTTCTTT. As protein: CASSLVEYYSRTANTEAFF. The variable domain in full, with the rest retrieved from reference TRBV5-8 and TRBJ1-1, is EAGVTQSPTHLIKTRGQQATLRCSPISGHTSVYWYQQALGLGLQFLLWYDEGEERNRGNFPPRFSGRQFPNYSSELNVNALELEDSALYLCASSLVEYYSRTANTEAFFGQGTRLTVV.

For the CDR3, the DNA is TGTGCCAGCCAAACTGCAGGGGTTGATTCACCCCTCCACTTT. Translating gives CASQTAGVDSPLHF. V is TRBV6-5 and J is TRBJ1-6; D may be TRBD1 (6 bases). Germline V gene data show CDR1 as MNHEY and CDR2 as SVGAGI. The CDR3 contains 14 residues. The V end lost 8 bases, the J end lost 8 bases, and 16 bases lay between the germline ends.

The chain recombines TRBV5-6 with TRBJ1-1, with 9 bases that match TRBD1. This CDR3 spans 14 amino acids. Trimming cost V 4 bases and J 3 bases; bases outside gene matches: 4. Germline V gene data show CDR1 as SGHDT and CDR2 as YYEEEE. The CDR3 bases are TGTGCCAGCAGCAGGGGACAGGGAGACACTGAAGCTTTCTTT. Translated, it gives CASSRGQGDTEAFF.